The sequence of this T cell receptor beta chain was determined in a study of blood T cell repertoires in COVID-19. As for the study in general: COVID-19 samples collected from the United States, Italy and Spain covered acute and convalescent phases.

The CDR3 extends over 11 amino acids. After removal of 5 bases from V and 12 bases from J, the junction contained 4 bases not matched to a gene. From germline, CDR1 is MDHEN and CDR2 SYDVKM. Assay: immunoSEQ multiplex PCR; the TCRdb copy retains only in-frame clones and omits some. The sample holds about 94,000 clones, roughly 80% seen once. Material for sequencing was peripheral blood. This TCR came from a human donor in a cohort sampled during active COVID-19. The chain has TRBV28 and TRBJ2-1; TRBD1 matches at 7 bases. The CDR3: CASSPTGRQFF. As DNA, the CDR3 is TGTGCCAGCAGTCCGACAGGGCGGCAGTTCTTC.